One and the same sample provided the 20 T cell receptor beta chains below, sequenced in a study of blood T cell repertoires in COVID-19. Clones were read by immunoSEQ multiplex PCR, and TCRdb kept only the in-frame ones, dropping some. The sample includes about 400,000 clones, nearly 90% of them seen just once. Material: PBMCs or T cells enriched from blood (not recorded which). These receptor sequences come from a woman in her late teens or twenties with acute COVID-19.

The rearrangement joins TRBV4-1 to TRBJ2-2, with 7 nucleotides matching TRBD1. Germline values: CDR1 MGHRA, CDR2 YSYEKL. The V segment lost 2 bases and the J segment 2 bases; nucleotides outside the gene matches: 8. This CDR3 is 17 amino acids long. The CDR3 protein is CASSQPTGQRNTGELFF. CDR3 DNA sequence: TGCGCCAGCAGCCAACCGACGGGACAGAGAAACACCGGGGAGCTGTTTTTT.

The gene calls are TRBV13 and TRBJ2-7, with 9 bases that match TRBD1. From germline, CDR1 is PRHDT and CDR2 FYEKMQ (reference sequence). J was trimmed by 4 bases and V by 5 bases; bases with no gene match: 3. The CDR3 sequence is 13 residues long. The CDR3 DNA follows: TGTGCCAGCAGCACGGGACAGGGTTACGAGCAGTACTTC. Protein: CASSTGQGYEQYF.

The V call is TRBV30, the J call TRBJ2-3, with D uncertain. The CDR3 runs to 12 residues. From germline, CDR1 is GTSNPN and CDR2 SVGIG (reference sequence). Trimming pared 0 bases from V and 4 bases from J, leaving 5 bases between. In DNA, the CDR3 is TGTGCCTGGAGTGTACGGGCAGATACGCAGTATTTT. This sequence encodes CAWSVRADTQYF. Drawing the rest from reference TRBV30 and TRBJ2-3, the complete variable domain is SQTIHQWPATLVQPVGSPLSLECTVEGTSNPNLYWYRQAAGRGLQLLFYSVGIGQISSEVPQNLSASRPQDRQFILSSKKLLLSDSGFYLCAWSVRADTQYFGPGTRLTVL.

The genes are TRBV19 and TRBJ2-3; TRBD2 aligns across 16 bases. The CDR3 extends over 18 amino acids. The V segment lost 3 bases and the J segment 0 bases; nucleotides outside the gene matches: 3. Germline V gene data show CDR1 as LNHDA and CDR2 as SQIVND (reference sequence). This chain's CDR3 is CASSMGLAGGPSTDTQYF. CDR3 nucleotide sequence: TGTGCCAGTAGTATGGGACTAGCGGGAGGGCCTAGCACAGATACGCAGTATTTT.

The gene calls are TRBV19 and TRBJ2-1; tentative D call: TRBD2 (5 bases). Between the trimmed V and J ends, which lost 8 bases and 10 bases, there was a span of 12 bases. CDR1 is LNHDA, CDR2 SQIVND, per germline (reference sequence). The CDR3 consists of 11 residues. The DNA for the CDR3 is TGTGCCAGTCGGGGATACGGGGAGCAGTTCTTC. Translation gives CASRGYGEQFF. The entire variable domain, with the rest obtained from reference TRBV19 and TRBJ2-1, is as follows: DGGITQSPKYLFRKEGQNVTLSCEQNLNHDAMYWYRQDPGQGLRLIYYSQIVNDFQKGDIAEGYSVSREKKESFPLTVTSAQKNPTAFYLCASRGYGEQFFGPGTRLTVL.

This clone was found once. J is TRBJ2-1 and V is TRBV20-1; 11 bases map to TRBD2. The CDR3 extends over 16 amino acids. The germline gives CDR1 DFQATT, CDR2 SNEGSKA (reference sequence). The ends lost 3 bases at V and 4 bases at J; junction bases unmatched: 8. CDR3 residues: CSASRPSGGLYNEQFF. The CDR3 region has the DNA TGCAGTGCTAGTAGGCCTAGCGGGGGGTTATACAATGAGCAGTTCTTC.

J is TRBJ1-3 and V is TRBV3-1 (or the pseudogene TRBV3-2); weak D call: TRBD1 (6 bases). V was trimmed by 0 bases and J by 0 bases, leaving 9 bases between them. This CDR3 has 16 amino acids. CDR1 is LGHDT and CDR2 is YNNKEL in the germline V gene (reference sequence). In DNA form, the CDR3 reads TGTGCCAGCAGCCAAGAAGGGGGAGTCTCTGGAAACACCATATATTTT. As protein: CASSQEGGVSGNTIYF.

The CDR3 region is CASSLGAYRDDEQYF. Written as DNA, the CDR3 is TGTGCCAGCAGTTTAGGAGCCTACAGGGACGACGAGCAGTACTTC. The V call is TRBV28, the J call TRBJ2-7; D is perhaps TRBD1 (6 bases). CDR1 is MDHEN, CDR2 SYDVKM, per germline. The CDR3 is 15 amino acids. V was trimmed by 2 bases and J by 5 bases, leaving 16 bases between them.

V and J are TRBV6-5 and TRBJ2-5, with 8 nucleotides matching TRBD2. The CDR3 sequence is 15 residues long. The V and J ends lost 5 bases and 4 bases, in that order; junction bases with no gene match: 9. Per the germline V gene, CDR1 is MNHEY and CDR2 is SVGAGI. This CDR3 reads CASSPGGGRGETQYF. DNA for the CDR3: TGTGCCAGCAGTCCCGGGGGGGGAAGGGGAGAGACCCAGTACTTC.

The chain couples TRBV6-4 to TRBJ2-2; D is perhaps TRBD2 (6 bases). V was shortened by 0 bases and J by 1 base, with 6 bases between the two germline ends. The CDR3 is 15 amino acids. CDR1 is MRHNA and CDR2 is SNTAGT in the germline V gene. As DNA, the CDR3 is TGTGCCAGCAGTGACTCGGGGGGGAACACCGGGGAGCTGTTTTTT. Translated: CASSDSGGNTGELFF.

The V gene is TRBV5-1, the J gene TRBJ2-1, with TRBD2 matching 8 bases. This CDR3 comprises 15 residues. V trimming: 0 bases; J trimming: 7 bases; junction bases outside the gene matches: 6. The germline gives CDR1 SGHRS, CDR2 YFSETQ. The CDR3 sequence is CASSLASGSGNEQFF. The CDR3 region has the DNA TGCGCCAGCAGCTTGGCAAGCGGGAGTGGGAATGAGCAGTTCTTC.

This chain joins TRBV3-1 (or the pseudogene TRBV3-2) and TRBJ2-5, with D perhaps matching TRBD1 (5 bases). CDR1 and CDR2 from the germline V gene are LGHDT and YNNKEL (reference sequence). The CDR3 totals 13 residues. V was clipped by 5 bases and J by 2 bases, with 9 bases between them. CDR3 sequence: CASSRGRQETQYF. Written as DNA, the CDR3 is TGTGCCAGCAGCAGGGGAAGACAAGAGACCCAGTACTTC.

This clone was found once. The gene calls are TRBV5-4 and TRBJ2-7; 7 bases are a match to TRBD2. V shed 0 bases and J 5 bases; nucleotides not matched to a gene: 8. The CDR3 sequence is 15 residues long. Germline-derived CDR1 and CDR2 are SGHNT and YYREEE (reference sequence). Here the CDR3 DNA reads TGTGCCAGCAGCTTGGGCGGGAGCGGTTATGACGAGCAGTACTTC. Its translation is CASSLGGSGYDEQYF.

The genes are TRBV9 and TRBJ1-1, with TRBD1 identical over 8 bases. Germline V gene data show CDR1 as SGDLS and CDR2 as YYNGEE. CDR3 size: 15 residues. The trim removed 4 bases at V and 3 bases at J, leaving 8 bases unmatched. The CDR3 protein is CASSLLGTGYTEAFF. The CDR3 bases are TGTGCCAGCAGCCTCCTCGGGACAGGCTACACTGAAGCTTTCTTT.

V usage is TRBV19 and J usage is TRBJ2-1; D is unresolved. The CDR3 contains 12 residues. The germline V gene has CDR1 LNHDA and CDR2 SQIVND (reference sequence). V gave up 3 bases and J gave up 6 bases, with 6 bases separating them. The chain's CDR3 is CASSISINEQFF. The DNA for the CDR3 is TGTGCCAGTAGTATTTCCATCAATGAGCAGTTCTTC.

The rearrangement uses TRBV2 and TRBJ2-1, with TRBD1 matching over 7 bases. V lost 8 bases, J lost 7 bases, and 5 bases stayed unmatched. Germline lookup yields CDR1 SNHLY and CDR2 FYNNEI. The CDR3 runs 12 residues. The DNA of the CDR3 is TGTGCCAGCGAGGGGGCCCGGAATGAGCAGTTCTTC. Residues: CASEGARNEQFF.

This chain links TRBV29-1 with TRBJ1-5; 8 bases agree with TRBD1. The CDR3 extends over 14 amino acids. Per germline, CDR1 SQVTM and CDR2 ANQGSEA. J gave up 5 bases and V 7 bases, and 10 bases lay outside the gene matches. DNA for the CDR3: TGCAGCGCCGCCCCCGGGACAGGTGATCAGCCCCAGCATTTT. Translation gives CSAAPGTGDQPQHF.

The genes are TRBV5-8 and TRBJ2-5; TRBD2 matches at 9 bases. The CDR3 consists of 15 residues. Germline CDR1 is SGHTS and CDR2 is YDEGEE. The trim removed 6 bases at V and 6 bases at J, leaving 12 bases unmatched. DNA for the CDR3: TGTGCCAGCAATTCCGGGACTAGCAATTGGAAGACCCAGTACTTC. Its translation: CASNSGTSNWKTQYF.

This sequence joins TRBV11-3 and TRBJ2-7, with TRBD1 matching 8 bases. This CDR3 is built from 14 residues. J lost 5 bases, V lost 5 bases, and 8 bases had no gene match. The germline CDR1 and CDR2 sequences are SGHNT and YENEEA. CDR3 sequence (DNA): TGTGCCAGCAGCAAAGGACAGGGTCGGGACGAGCAGTACTTC. It translates to CASSKGQGRDEQYF.

V gene TRBV7-2 combines with J gene TRBJ1-5, with TRBD1 identical over 9 bases. The CDR3 is 17 residues long. With V trimmed by 3 bases and J by 6 bases, 12 bases remained unmatched. Germline CDR1 reads SGHTA; CDR2 reads FQGNSA. The CDR3 region has the DNA TGTGCCAGCAGCTTTGCCCCCGGGACAGGGAGGCTTCAGCCCCAGCATTTT. Residues: CASSFAPGTGRLQPQHF.